The 26 T cell receptor beta chains below were found in one sample sequenced in a study of tumour-infiltrating T cells in Burkitt lymphoma. TCRdb's copy holds only in-frame clones and misses some; the assay was immunoSEQ multiplex PCR. The sample has some 800 clones; approximately 51% are singletons. The source material was tumor tissue. These receptors all come from a human donor with Burkitt lymphoma.

The chain couples TRBV27 to TRBJ1-2; possible D gene TRBD1, 5 bases. The V and J ends lost 2 bases and 8 bases respectively, with 15 bases between them. The CDR3 sequence is 14 residues long. Germline V gene sequence: CDR1 MNHEY, CDR2 SMNVEV (reference sequence). The CDR3 bases are TGTGCCAGCAGTTTAATCGGGGTCCGGGGGGGCTACACCTTC. Amino acid sequence: CASSLIGVRGGYTF.

This sequence joins TRBV6-1 and TRBJ1-4; D perhaps matches TRBD1 (5 bases). The germline V gene has CDR1 MNHNS and CDR2 SASEGT. This CDR3 has 14 amino acids. Trimming took off 5 bases at V and 8 bases at J, with 15 bases between the two ends. CDR3 amino acids: CASSPDSYNEKLFF. CDR3 sequence (DNA): TGTGCCAGCAGTCCCGACAGCTATAACGAAAAACTGTTTTTT.

The chain links TRBV19 to TRBJ2-7; possibly TRBD1 for D (7 bases). The CDR3 is 14 residues long. Germline V gene sequence: CDR1 LNHDA, CDR2 SQIVND (reference sequence). Trimming left V 4 bases short and J 7 bases short, with 17 bases between. This chain's CDR3 is CASSTPEGAREQYF. In DNA form, the CDR3 reads TGTGCCAGTAGTACTCCGGAGGGGGCAAGGGAGCAGTACTTC.

The sample holds a few counts of this clone. This chain joins TRBV19 and TRBJ2-7, with 9 bases fitting TRBD2. Trimming removed 0 bases from V and 3 bases from J; junction bases left unmatched: 9. The germline CDR1 and CDR2 sequences are LNHDA and SQIVND (reference sequence). There are 17 residues in the CDR3. CDR3 residues: CASSIDGTAGGVYEQYF. The CDR3 coding sequence is TGTGCCAGTAGTATAGATGGAACAGCGGGGGGAGTCTACGAGCAGTACTTC. The variable domain in full, completed from reference TRBV19 and TRBJ2-7, reads DGGITQSPKYLFRKEGQNVTLSCEQNLNHDAMYWYRQDPGQGLRLIYYSQIVNDFQKGDIAEGYSVSREKKESFPLTVTSAQKNPTAFYLCASSIDGTAGGVYEQYFGPGTRLTVT.

The sample holds a few counts of this clone. The chain is built from TRBV19 and TRBJ2-7, with 7 bases fitting TRBD1. Losses at the gene ends were 9 bases for V and 0 bases for J; bases not matched to a gene: 5. Germline V gene data show CDR1 as LNHDA and CDR2 as SQIVND (reference sequence). This CDR3 has 13 residues. The CDR3 region has the DNA TGTGCCAGCCACGACAGGGTCTCCTACGAGCAGTACTTC. Translating gives CASHDRVSYEQYF.

The rearrangement joins TRBV6-1 to TRBJ2-1, with TRBD2 identical over 11 bases. The CDR3 contains 15 residues. V shed 6 bases and J 4 bases; nucleotides not matched to a gene: 5. Germline V gene data show CDR1 as MNHNS and CDR2 as SASEGT. CDR3 loop: CASSTLAGEYNEQFF. The DNA of the CDR3 is TGTGCCAGCAGCACACTAGCGGGGGAATACAATGAGCAGTTCTTC.

This clone was seen just once. The chain is built from TRBV27 and TRBJ2-7, with a tentative D call TRBD1 (6 bases). There are 13 residues in the CDR3. V was trimmed by 6 bases and J by 4 bases, leaving 13 bases between them. The germline CDR1 and CDR2 sequences are MNHEY and SMNVEV (reference sequence). CDR3 bases: TGTGCCAGCAGCCAGGGGATAATTTACGAGCAGTACTTC. This codes for CASSQGIIYEQYF.

This clone was detected a few times. The chain combines TRBV7-2 with TRBJ1-1; unclear D gene. CDR3 size: 11 residues. V was trimmed by 5 bases and J by 4 bases, leaving 5 bases between them. Germline V CDR1 and CDR2: SGHTA, FQGNSA. The CDR3 sequence: CASSPFTEAFF. The CDR3 coding sequence is TGTGCCAGCAGCCCGTTCACTGAAGCTTTCTTT.

This chain uses TRBV5-8 with TRBJ2-5; 8 nucleotides align to TRBD2. The CDR3 is made up of 15 amino acids. Germline lookup yields CDR1 SGHTS and CDR2 YDEGEE. V trimming: 0 bases; J trimming: 4 bases; junction bases outside the gene matches: 5. CDR3: CASSLAGLAGETQYF. The CDR3, as DNA: TGTGCCAGCAGCTTGGCTGGACTAGCTGGAGAGACCCAGTACTTC.

This rearrangement joins TRBV9 to TRBJ2-3, with 8 bases that match TRBD1. Trimming at V came to 0 bases and at J to 2 bases, leaving 5 bases not matched to a gene. Per the germline V gene, CDR1 is SGDLS and CDR2 is YYNGEE. The CDR3 is 16 residues long. In nucleotides, the CDR3 is TGTGCCAGCAGCGTAGGCCAGGGGGCCCACACAGATACGCAGTATTTT. The encoded protein is CASSVGQGAHTDTQYF.

In its sample, this clone was seen once. The chain joins TRBV7-2 to TRBJ2-5; D ambiguous. Germline V gene lookup returns CDR1 SGHTA and CDR2 FQGNSA. The CDR3 is made up of 14 amino acids. The ends were cut back, 5 bases at V and 4 bases at J, with 14 bases in the middle. CDR3: CASSHSQTRETQYF. Written as DNA, the CDR3 is TGTGCCAGCAGCCATTCACAAACTCGAGAGACCCAGTACTTC.

The CDR3 nucleotides are TGCGCCAGCAGCCCCCCTGGGTGGGAGACCCAGTACTTC. It codes for CASSPPGWETQYF. The rearrangement uses TRBV4-1 and TRBJ2-5; D uncertain. With 4 bases removed from V and 5 bases from J, the gap between germline ends came to 11 bases. CDR3 size: 13 residues. The germline gives CDR1 MGHRA, CDR2 YSYEKL.

As concerns this clone: This sample also contains other DNA sequences that code for the same CDR3. This chain joins TRBV30 and TRBJ2-7, with D perhaps matching TRBD2 (5 bases). Germline V gene data show CDR1 as GTSNPN and CDR2 as SVGIG (reference sequence). The V end was cut by 0 bases, the J end by 6 bases, with 9 bases between. The CDR3 has 12 amino acids. The chain's CDR3 is CAWSVLGGEQYF. CDR3 coding DNA: TGTGCCTGGAGTGTACTTGGAGGCGAGCAGTACTTC.

In its sample, this clone is large. This specimen includes other DNA sequences encoding the same CDR3. V gene TRBV27 combines with J gene TRBJ1-1; D is possibly TRBD1 (6 bases). This CDR3 spans 13 amino acids. V gave up 5 bases and J gave up 1 base, with 8 bases separating them. Per the germline V gene, CDR1 is MNHEY and CDR2 is SMNVEV (reference sequence). The CDR3, as DNA: TGTGCCAGCAGTGTAGGGGGGAACACTGAAGCTTTCTTT. The encoded protein is CASSVGGNTEAFF.

This clone occurred a few times. This sequence joins TRBV29-1 and TRBJ2-3, with D hard to call. Germline CDR1 reads SQVTM; CDR2 reads ANQGSEA. V lost 6 bases to trimming and J lost 3 bases, with 4 bases between them. This CDR3 comprises 10 residues. CDR3 coding DNA: TGCAGCGTCGAGACAGATACGCAGTATTTT. This codes for CSVETDTQYF.

This chain links TRBV6-5 with TRBJ1-5; TRBD1 might be the D (6 bases). The CDR3 has 13 amino acids. Trimming took 7 bases from V and 1 from J, leaving 8 bases between them. From germline, CDR1 is MNHEY and CDR2 SVGAGI. The CDR3 bases are TGTGCCAGCACCAGGGGCAGCAATCAGCCCCAGCATTTT. Residues: CASTRGSNQPQHF.

This clone has only a few counts. V gene TRBV27 combines with J gene TRBJ2-7; 9 bases match TRBD1. This CDR3 is 14 amino acids long. Germline values: CDR1 MNHEY, CDR2 SMNVEV (reference sequence). After removal of 5 bases from V and 3 bases from J, the junction contained 5 bases not matched to a gene. CDR3 nucleotides: TGTGCCAGCAGTCTGGACAGGGGTTACTACGAGCAGTACTTC. This codes for CASSLDRGYYEQYF.

The CDR3 loop reads CASSLGPGQVSGNTIYF. The CDR3 DNA is TGTGCCAGCAGCTTGGGTCCGGGACAGGTCTCTGGAAACACCATATATTTT. This sequence joins TRBV5-6 and TRBJ1-3; 8 nucleotides agree with TRBD1. The CDR3 extends over 17 amino acids. The germline V gene encodes CDR1 SGHDT and CDR2 YYEEEE. J was trimmed by 0 bases and V by 0 bases; bases with no gene match: 5.

The rearrangement uses TRBV6-5 and TRBJ2-1; tentatively, D is TRBD1 or TRBD2 (5 bases each). The germline V gene encodes CDR1 MNHEY and CDR2 SVGAGI. V was cut by 5 bases and J by 2 bases, with 10 bases left in between. The CDR3 extends over 14 amino acids. The CDR3 coding sequence is TGTGCCAGCAGTAGGCAGGGACCCTACAATGAGCAGTTCTTC. It codes for CASSRQGPYNEQFF.

This clone was seen only a few times. The V call is TRBV6-5, the J call TRBJ2-7; TRBD1 matches at 7 bases. There are 13 residues in the CDR3. CDR1 MNHEY and CDR2 SVGAGI come from the germline V gene. Trimming cost V 7 bases and J 0 bases; bases outside gene matches: 3. The CDR3, as DNA: TGTGCCAGCACGACAGGGAACTCCTACGAGCAGTACTTC. It translates to CASTTGNSYEQYF.

By share of the sample, this clone is large. CDR3 nucleotide sequence: TGTGCCAGCAGCTTAGAGGGCAGCCAAGAGACCCAGTACTTC. Protein: CASSLEGSQETQYF. The rearrangement joins TRBV11-2 to TRBJ2-5; D is undetermined. The CDR3 totals 14 residues. The germline CDR1 and CDR2 sequences are SGHAT and FQNNGV. V was pared by 0 bases and J by 1 base, with 6 bases between.

This clone was seen only once. This chain uses TRBV19 with TRBJ2-7; D may be TRBD2 (6 bases). Trimming removed 3 bases from V and 2 bases from J, with 11 bases in between. Germline CDR1 is LNHDA and CDR2 is SQIVND (reference sequence). The CDR3 is 14 residues long. CDR3 residues: CASSMGGYPYEQYF. The CDR3, as DNA: TGTGCCAGTAGTATGGGGGGTTATCCCTACGAGCAGTACTTC.

This clone has more than one count but fewer than ten. The chain has TRBV4-3 and TRBJ1-1; D is perhaps TRBD1 (5 bases). The CDR3 is 13 amino acids. The germline V and J ends were trimmed by 3 bases and 3 bases, with 8 bases remaining between them. CDR1 is LGHNA and CDR2 is YSLEER in the germline V gene. This chain's CDR3 is CASSQEGYTEAFF. CDR3 in DNA: TGCGCCAGCAGCCAGGAGGGGTACACTGAAGCTTTCTTT.

This clone was counted a single time. It may be a read error: a sequence one base away is much more abundant. Other DNA sequences in the same sample also yield this CDR3. The rearrangement uses TRBV19 and TRBJ2-1; either TRBD1 or TRBD2 may fit D (5 bases each). The CDR3 spans 15 residues. Trimming pared 4 bases from V and 10 bases from J, leaving 20 bases between. Germline CDR1 is LNHDA and CDR2 is SQIVND (reference sequence). The DNA for the CDR3 is TGTGCCAGTAGTACCCGGCCCAGTAGGGGAGTAGAGCAGTTCTTC. Translation: CASSTRPSRGVEQFF.

The chain is built from TRBV30 and TRBJ1-4, with D uncertain. Germline V gene sequence: CDR1 GTSNPN, CDR2 SVGIG (reference sequence). Deletions cut 0 bases from V and 8 bases from J, with 10 bases between. The CDR3 is made up of 13 amino acids. The CDR3: CAWSVKQLEKLFF. The CDR3 DNA is TGTGCCTGGAGTGTGAAACAGCTCGAAAAACTGTTTTTT.

The V call is TRBV29-1, the J call TRBJ2-1; no clear D gene. The CDR3 has 10 amino acids. Germline CDR1 reads SQVTM; CDR2 reads ANQGSEA. Deletions cut 4 bases from V and 10 bases from J, with 8 bases between. CDR3 protein: CSVGGFEQFF. Written as DNA, the CDR3 is TGCAGCGTTGGTGGATTCGAGCAGTTCTTC.